This TCR beta chain was sequenced for a study of Graves' ophthalmopathy and Graves' hyperthyroidism. General observations from the study: Sensitivity of about 67% and specificity of approximately 72% were achieved by the model that predicted ophthalmopathy progression.

This clonotype has only a few counts. Its target is unknown. The authors amplified TCR beta CDR3 regions from RNA transcripts. An opening RT-PCR round employed HTBI primers and preceded a second-round multiplex PCR. TCRdb ran MiXCR on the multiplex PCR reads and lists one entry per CDR3 protein. The sample consists of 200,000 to 250,000 distinct CDR3 sequences, approximately 21% of them appearing once. In germline, CDR1 is KGHSH, CDR2 LQKENI. Trimming took off 3 bases at V and 0 bases at J, with 11 bases between the two ends. This CDR3 has 15 amino acids. The sequence came from a woman aged 50 to 65 with Graves' ophthalmopathy. Sequenced material: peripheral blood. V gene TRBV18 combines with J gene TRBJ1-2, with D possibly being TRBD1 (6 bases). CDR3 in amino acids: CASSPRTESNYGYTF. In nucleotides, the CDR3 is TGTGCCAGCTCACCCCGGACAGAGTCTAACTATGGCTACACCTTC.